This T cell receptor (beta chain) originates from a study of B cell selection in AIRE deficiency. Study-level results: Healthy donors alone shared roughly 32% of around 3,700 Treg sequences; patients alone 9% to 9.5%. TCRbeta-only data showed 36.6% of shared healthy Treg sequences in healthy Tconv. Shared Treg sequences were biased toward short CDR3s with few non-templated nucleotide insertions. Approximately 31% of healthy-shared Treg sequences were found among patient Tconv cells.

The sorted conventional CD4 T cells were gated as CD4+CD127+. Comment on this clone: The antigen remains undetermined.

This table comes from immunoSEQ multiplex PCR, and its TCRdb copy is limited to in-frame clones, with some not included. This sample yields some 24,000 clones, of which around 96% are seen a single time; about 0.17% belongs to the top ten. Trimming at V came to 4 bases and at J to 6 bases, leaving 5 bases not matched to a gene. The CDR3 runs 14 residues. In germline, CDR1 is MNHEY, CDR2 SMNVEV (reference sequence). The sample comprised CD4+CD127+ conventional T cells sorted from PBMCs. The chain recombines TRBV27 with TRBJ1-5; 8 nucleotides align to TRBD1. The sequence was collected from a human donor in good health. The CDR3 bases are TGTGCCAGCAGTTCGACAGGGGTCGTTCAGCCCCAGCATTTT. Translated, it gives CASSSTGVVQPQHF.